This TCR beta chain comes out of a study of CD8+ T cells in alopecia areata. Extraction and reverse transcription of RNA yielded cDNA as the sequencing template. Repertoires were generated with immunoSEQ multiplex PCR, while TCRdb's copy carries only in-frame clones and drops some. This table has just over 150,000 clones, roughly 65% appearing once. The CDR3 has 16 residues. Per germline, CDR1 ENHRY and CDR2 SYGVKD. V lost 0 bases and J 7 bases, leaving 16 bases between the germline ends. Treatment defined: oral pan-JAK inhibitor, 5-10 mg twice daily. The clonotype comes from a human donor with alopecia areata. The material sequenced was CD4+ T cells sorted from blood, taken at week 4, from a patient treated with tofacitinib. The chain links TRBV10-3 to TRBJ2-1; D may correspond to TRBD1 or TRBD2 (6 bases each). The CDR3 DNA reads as TGTGCCATCAGTGAGTCGAAGGGGGGCACGAGTAATGAGCAGTTCTTC. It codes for CAISESKGGTSNEQFF.